This TCR beta chain was sequenced in a study of blood T cell repertoires in COVID-19 (dated by TCRdb to the early 2020s). About the study as a whole: Samples from collaborators originated in the United States, Italy and Spain and spanned both the acute and convalescent phases of COVID-19. The prospective study material was composed of cDNA or gDNA derived from T cells, B-cell-depleted T cells, or PBMCs. The dataset comprised deeply sampled blood TCRbeta repertoires from subjects exposed to, actively infected with, or recovered from COVID-19. The repertoires were made available in a free public database intended to serve as a resource for research on the immune response to SARS-CoV-2. Samples were obtained from the ongoing ImmuneRACE study (first 160 participants) and from about 1,300 subjects provided by 6 global collaborators. A de-identified subject ID, COVID-19 status, age in years and sex were almost always included in the sample metadata. HLA class I and class II types, where available, came from metadata supplied by the sample provider rather than from assay-based typing. General study outcomes and caveats: The quantity of clinical and demographic metadata differed by source and by participant and was supplied without curation.

The immunoSEQ Assay, a bias-controlled multiplex PCR, was used to amplify TCRbeta CDR3 regions from genomic DNA. As for how the authors treated the data: Within the assay, amplification of reference gene primers was used to estimate how many nucleated cells each sample contained. To quantify the absolute abundance of each unique TCRbeta CDR3 rearrangement, sequence reads were collapsed and filtered. For each sample, productive Simpson clonality was calculated as the square root of Simpson's diversity index across productive rearrangements. This immuneACCESS table, as held by TCRdb, lists in-frame sequences with V and J called but not all clones. Of the missing ones, under half trace to an unresolved V gene in checked studies; the others have no known cause. Clone size and V and J calls were adopted from that table, with D and trimming inferred from the DNA. This sample is represented by roughly 55,000 clones; 79% of them were singletons. Jointly, the top ten make up under 4% of the sample.

A word on this clone: Its specific antigen is unknown. No clone much larger than this one lies a single base away; base qualities are absent.

The collaborating institutions used their own protocols to collect whole blood in K2EDTA tubes. For TCRbeta analysis, collaborators shipped samples in one of three forms: frozen whole blood, isolated PBMCs, or DNA extracted from either of those sample types. The V and J ends are trimmed by 4 bases and 4 bases, leaving 23 bases between them. Its CDR3 holds 17 amino acids, cysteine through phenylalanine. Left in the record is the CDR3 DNA by itself, 51 bases read in frame from the first base. From the germline V gene, CDR1 is KGHSH and CDR2 is LQKENI. The receptor was derived from a man between 60 and 75 years old with acute or convalescent COVID-19. Sequenced sample: peripheral blood. This chain is built from TRBV18 and TRBJ2-7; the D gene is perhaps TRBD2, on 6 matching bases. The CDR3 is CASSRLSRGKRGYEQYF. The DNA is TGTGCCAGCTCACGACTTTCACGGGGGAAAAGGGGATACGAGCAGTACTTC.